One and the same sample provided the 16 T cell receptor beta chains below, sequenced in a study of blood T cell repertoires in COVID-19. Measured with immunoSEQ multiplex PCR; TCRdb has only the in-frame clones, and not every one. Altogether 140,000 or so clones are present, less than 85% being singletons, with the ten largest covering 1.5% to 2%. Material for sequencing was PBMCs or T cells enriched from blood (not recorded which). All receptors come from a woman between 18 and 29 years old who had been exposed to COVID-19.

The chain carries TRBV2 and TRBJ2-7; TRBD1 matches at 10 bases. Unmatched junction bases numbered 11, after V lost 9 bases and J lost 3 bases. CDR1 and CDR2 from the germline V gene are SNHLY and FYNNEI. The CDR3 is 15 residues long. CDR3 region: CASKERQGAFYEQYF. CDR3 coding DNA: TGTGCCAGTAAGGAAAGACAGGGGGCCTTCTACGAGCAGTACTTC.

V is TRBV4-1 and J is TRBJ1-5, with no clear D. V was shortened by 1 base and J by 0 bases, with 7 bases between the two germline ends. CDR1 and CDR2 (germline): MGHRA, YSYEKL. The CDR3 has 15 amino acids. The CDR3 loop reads CASSQGGRSNQPQHF. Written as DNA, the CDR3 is TGCGCCAGCAGCCAAGGAGGTCGTAGCAATCAGCCCCAGCATTTT.

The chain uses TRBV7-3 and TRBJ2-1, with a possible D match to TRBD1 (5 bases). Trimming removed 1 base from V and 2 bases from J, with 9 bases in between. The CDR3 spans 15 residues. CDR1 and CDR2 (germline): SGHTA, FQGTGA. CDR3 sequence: CASSLRQGTYNEQFF. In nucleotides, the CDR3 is TGTGCCAGCAGCTTAAGGCAGGGCACCTACAATGAGCAGTTCTTC.

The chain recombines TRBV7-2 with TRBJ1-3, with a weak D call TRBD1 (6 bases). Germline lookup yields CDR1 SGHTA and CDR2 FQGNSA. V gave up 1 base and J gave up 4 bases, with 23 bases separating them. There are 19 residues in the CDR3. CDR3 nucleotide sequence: TGTGCCAGCAGCTTAGTTTTTCGGGGGGCCTCACGGGGAGGAAACACCATATATTTT. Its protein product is CASSLVFRGASRGGNTIYF.

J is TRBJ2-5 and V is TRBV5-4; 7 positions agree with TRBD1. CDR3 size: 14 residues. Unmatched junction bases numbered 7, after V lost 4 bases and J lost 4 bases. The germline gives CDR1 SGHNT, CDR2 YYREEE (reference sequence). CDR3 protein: CASSRQGSAETQYF. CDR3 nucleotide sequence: TGTGCCAGCAGCCGACAGGGATCGGCAGAGACCCAGTACTTC.

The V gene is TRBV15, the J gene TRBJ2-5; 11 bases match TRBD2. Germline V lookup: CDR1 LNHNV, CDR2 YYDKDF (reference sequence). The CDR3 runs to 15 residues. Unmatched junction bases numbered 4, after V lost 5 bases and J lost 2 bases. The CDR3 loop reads CATSGGTSGQETQYF. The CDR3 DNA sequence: TGTGCCACCAGCGGCGGGACTAGCGGACAAGAGACCCAGTACTTC.

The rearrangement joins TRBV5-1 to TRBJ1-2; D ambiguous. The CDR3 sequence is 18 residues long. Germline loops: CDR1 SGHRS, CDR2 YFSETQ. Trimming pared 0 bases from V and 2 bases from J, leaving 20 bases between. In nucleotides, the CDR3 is TGCGCCAGCAGCTTGGGAGGTGTCAGGACTGCTCCCAACTATGGCTACACCTTC. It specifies CASSLGGVRTAPNYGYTF.

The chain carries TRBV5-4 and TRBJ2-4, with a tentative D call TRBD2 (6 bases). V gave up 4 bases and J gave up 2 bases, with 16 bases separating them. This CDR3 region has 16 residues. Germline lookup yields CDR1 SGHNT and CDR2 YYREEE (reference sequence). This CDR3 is CASSTDIGTPKNIQYF. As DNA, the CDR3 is TGTGCCAGCAGCACGGACATCGGGACTCCCAAAAACATTCAGTACTTC.

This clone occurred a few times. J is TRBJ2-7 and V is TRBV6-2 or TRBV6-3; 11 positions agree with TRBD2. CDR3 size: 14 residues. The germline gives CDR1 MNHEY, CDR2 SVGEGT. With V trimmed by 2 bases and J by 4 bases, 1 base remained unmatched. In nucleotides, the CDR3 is TGTGCCAGCAGTTACACTAGCGGGAGTTACGAGCAGTACTTC. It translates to CASSYTSGSYEQYF.

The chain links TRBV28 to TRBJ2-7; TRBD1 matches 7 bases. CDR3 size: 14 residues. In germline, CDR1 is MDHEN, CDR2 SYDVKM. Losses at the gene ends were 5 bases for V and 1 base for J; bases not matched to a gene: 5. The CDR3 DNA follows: TGTGCCAGCAGTATAGACAGGGTTTCCTACGAGCAGTACTTC. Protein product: CASSIDRVSYEQYF.

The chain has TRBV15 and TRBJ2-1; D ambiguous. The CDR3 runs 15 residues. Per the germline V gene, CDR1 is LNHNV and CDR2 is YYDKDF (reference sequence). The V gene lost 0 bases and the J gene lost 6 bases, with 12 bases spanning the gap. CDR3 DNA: TGTGCCACCAGCAGAGATTCTATGCGTTTCAATGAGCAGTTCTTC. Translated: CATSRDSMRFNEQFF. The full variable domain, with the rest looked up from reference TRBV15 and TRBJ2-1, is DAMVIQNPRYQVTQFGKPVTLSCSQTLNHNVMYWYQQKSSQAPKLLFHYYDKDFNNEADTPDNFQSRRPNTSFCFLDIRSPGLGDTAMYLCATSRDSMRFNEQFFGPGTRLTVL.

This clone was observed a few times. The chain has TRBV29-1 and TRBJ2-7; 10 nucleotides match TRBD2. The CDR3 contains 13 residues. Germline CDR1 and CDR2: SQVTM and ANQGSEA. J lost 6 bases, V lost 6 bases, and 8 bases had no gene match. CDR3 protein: CSVQREGWVEQYF. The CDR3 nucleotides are TGCAGCGTACAGCGGGAGGGGTGGGTCGAGCAGTACTTC.

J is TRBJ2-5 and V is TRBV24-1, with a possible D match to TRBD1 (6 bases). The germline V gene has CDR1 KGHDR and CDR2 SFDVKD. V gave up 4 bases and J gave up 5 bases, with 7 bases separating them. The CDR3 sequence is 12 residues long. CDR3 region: CATSEGQETQYF. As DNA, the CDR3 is TGTGCCACCAGTGAAGGACAGGAGACCCAGTACTTC.

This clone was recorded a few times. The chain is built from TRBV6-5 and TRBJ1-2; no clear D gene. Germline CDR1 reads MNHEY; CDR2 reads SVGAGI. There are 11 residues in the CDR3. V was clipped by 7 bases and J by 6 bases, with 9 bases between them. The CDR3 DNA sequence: TGTGCCAGCAAGTCGGGGAATGGCTACACCTTC. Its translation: CASKSGNGYTF.

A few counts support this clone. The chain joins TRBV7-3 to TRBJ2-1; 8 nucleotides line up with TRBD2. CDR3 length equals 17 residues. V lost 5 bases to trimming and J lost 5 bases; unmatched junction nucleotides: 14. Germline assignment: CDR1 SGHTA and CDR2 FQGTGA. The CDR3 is CASSLYDPGGRNNEQFF. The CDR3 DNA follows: TGTGCCAGCAGCCTTTACGATCCCGGCGGGAGGAACAATGAGCAGTTCTTC.

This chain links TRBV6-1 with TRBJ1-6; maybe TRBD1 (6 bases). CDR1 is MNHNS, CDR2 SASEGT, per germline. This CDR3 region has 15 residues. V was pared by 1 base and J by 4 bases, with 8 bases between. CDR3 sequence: CASSEVGQYNSPLHF. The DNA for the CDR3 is TGTGCCAGCAGTGAAGTTGGACAGTATAATTCACCCCTCCACTTT.